These T cell receptor beta chains were read from a single sample in a study of OX40 agonist ivuxolimab in advanced cancers. Sequenced by immunoSEQ multiplex PCR; TCRdb stores in-frame clones only, minus some. The table has tens of thousands of clones, nearly 90% seen once. The material was CD4+ or CD8+ T cells sorted from blood, obtained in a trial of the OX40 agonist ivuxolimab. The receptors stem from an adult with an advanced solid tumor such as melanoma, head and neck, liver or kidney cancer. Both conserved end residues are part of each CDR3. D genes are given only for firm matches.

>-|TRBJ2-7|TRBV10-3|13
CAIAAGGSYEQYF
TGTGCCATCGCGGCAGGGGGGTCCTACGAGCAGTACTTC
>-|TRBJ2-3|TRBV5-6|15
CASSSGLSLGDTQYF
TGTGCCAGCAGCTCCGGGCTATCGTTAGGAGATACGCAGTATTTT
>TRBD2|TRBJ2-1|TRBV11-2|15
CASSFLAGGDNEQFF
TGTGCCAGCAGCTTCTTAGCGGGGGGAGACAATGAGCAGTTCTTC
>-|TRBJ1-2|TRBV27|13
CASSLAADYGYTF
TGTGCCAGCAGTTTAGCGGCCGACTATGGCTACACCTTC
>TRBD1|TRBJ1-4|TRBV6-1|17
CASSGTGGFAPNEKLFF
TGTGCCAGCAGTGGGACAGGGGGGTTTGCACCTAATGAAAAACTGTTTTTT
>-|TRBJ1-2|TRBV29-1|12
CSVEGSLGGYTF
TGCAGCGTTGAGGGTAGTCTGGGAGGCTACACCTTC
>TRBD1|TRBJ1-2|TRBV28|16
CASSSQGVILGYGYTF
TGTGCCAGCAGCTCACAGGGGGTGATTTTAGGCTATGGCTACACCTTC
>TRBD1|TRBJ2-7|TRBV6-6|13
CASGTGVIYEQYF
TGTGCCAGCGGTACAGGGGTAATCTACGAGCAGTACTTC
>-|TRBJ2-5|TRBV4-3|16
CASSQGAGRRGETQYF
TGCGCCAGCAGCCAAGGGGCGGGACGGAGGGGAGAGACCCAGTACTTC
>-|TRBJ1-2|TRBV9|14
CASSLSGPSNSYTF
TGTGCCAGCAGCTTGTCGGGCCCCTCAAATAGCTACACCTTC
>TRBD1|TRBJ2-2|TRBV7-8|15
CASSFRTGGRGELFF
TGTGCCAGCAGCTTCCGGACAGGTGGTCGCGGGGAGCTGTTTTTT
>-|TRBJ2-7|TRBV7-9|11
CASGGAYEQYF
TGTGCCAGTGGAGGGGCTTACGAGCAGTACTTC